This entry features one TCR beta chain sequence. Germline CDR1 is MNHEY and CDR2 is SVGEGT. The ends lost 5 bases at V and 0 bases at J; junction bases unmatched: 3. The CDR3 has 15 amino acids. The data derive from a study of blood T cell repertoires in COVID-19. Assay used: immunoSEQ multiplex PCR; TCRdb lists only in-frame clones, some missing. Counted here are approximately 340,000 clones, roughly 87% occurring once; the ten biggest clones make up 9.9%. The sequence derives from a man aged 30-40 years with COVID-19, enrolled during active disease. The rearrangement joins TRBV6-2 or TRBV6-3 to TRBJ1-4, with TRBD1 matching 7 bases. Sequencing was performed on peripheral blood. The CDR3: CASSPGQPTNEKLFF. The CDR3 DNA is TGTGCCAGCAGTCCGGGACAGCCAACTAATGAAAAACTGTTTTTT.